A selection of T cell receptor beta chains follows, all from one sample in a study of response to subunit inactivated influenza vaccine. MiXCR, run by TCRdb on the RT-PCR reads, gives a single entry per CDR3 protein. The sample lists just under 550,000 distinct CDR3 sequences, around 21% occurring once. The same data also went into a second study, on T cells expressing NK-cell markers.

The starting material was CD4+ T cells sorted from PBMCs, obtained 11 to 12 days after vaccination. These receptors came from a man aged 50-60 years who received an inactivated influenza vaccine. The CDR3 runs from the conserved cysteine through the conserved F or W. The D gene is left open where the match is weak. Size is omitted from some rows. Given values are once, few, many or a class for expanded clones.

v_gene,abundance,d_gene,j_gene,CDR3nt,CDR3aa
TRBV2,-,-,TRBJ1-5,TGTGCCAGCAGTGTAGGTTTGTATAGCAATCAGCCCCAGCATTTT,CASSVGLYSNQPQHF
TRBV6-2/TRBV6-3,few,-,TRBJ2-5,TGTGCCAGCAGTTACCGGGACTGGTACCAAGAGACCCAGTACTTC,CASSYRDWYQETQYF
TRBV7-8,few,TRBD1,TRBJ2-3,TGTGCCAGCAGCGACAGGGTTAGCCGTCCAGATACGCAGTATTTT,CASSDRVSRPDTQYF
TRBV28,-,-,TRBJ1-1,TGTGCCAGCAGTGCGCTCGGACAGACGAACACTGAAGCTTTCTTT,CASSALGQTNTEAFF
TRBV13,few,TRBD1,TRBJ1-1,TGTGCCAGCAGGCCAACGACAGGGGGCGTAAGGAACACTGAAGCTTTCTTT,CASRPTTGGVRNTEAFF
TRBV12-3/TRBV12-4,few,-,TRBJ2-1,TGTGCCAGCAGGCTCCCCCAAAGTGAGCAGTTCTTC,CASRLPQSEQFF
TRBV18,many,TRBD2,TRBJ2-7,TGTGCCAGCTCACCTCGGAGCGGGGTCTACGAGCAGTACTTC,CASSPRSGVYEQYF
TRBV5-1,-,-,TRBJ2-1,TGCGCCAGCAGCCATGGTCCCAGCTCCTACAATGAGCAGTTCTTC,CASSHGPSSYNEQFF
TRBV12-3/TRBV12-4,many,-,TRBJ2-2,TGTGCCAGCAGTTTGTGGGGGGAGCTGTTTTTT,CASSLWGELFF
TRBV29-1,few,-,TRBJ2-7,TGCAGCGGTCAGGCGGCCACCTCCTACGAGCAGTACTTC,CSGQAATSYEQYF
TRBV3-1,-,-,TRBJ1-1,TGTGCCAGCAGCCAAATTTTCGGGAATACTGAAGCTTTCTTT,CASSQIFGNTEAFF
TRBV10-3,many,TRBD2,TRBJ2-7,TGTGCCATCAGCGGTTGGCGGGAGGGCCATCACGAGCAGTACTTC,CAISGWREGHHEQYF